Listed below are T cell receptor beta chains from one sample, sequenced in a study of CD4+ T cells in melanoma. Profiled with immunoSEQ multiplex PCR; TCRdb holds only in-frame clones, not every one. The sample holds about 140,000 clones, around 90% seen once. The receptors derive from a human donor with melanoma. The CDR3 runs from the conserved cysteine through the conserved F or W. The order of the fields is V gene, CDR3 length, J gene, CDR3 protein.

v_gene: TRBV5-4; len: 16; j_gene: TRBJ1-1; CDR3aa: CASSLGSGQGYTEAFF
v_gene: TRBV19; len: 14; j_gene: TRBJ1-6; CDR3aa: CASRPDSYNSPLHF
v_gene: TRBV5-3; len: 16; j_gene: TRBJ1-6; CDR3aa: CARSRTGDRHNSPLHF
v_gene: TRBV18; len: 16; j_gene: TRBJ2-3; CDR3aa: CASSPGPTGFADTQYF
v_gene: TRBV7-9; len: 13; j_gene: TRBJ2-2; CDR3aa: CASSLELTGELFF
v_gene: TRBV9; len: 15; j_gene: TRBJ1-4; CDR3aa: CASSVGQGRYEKLFF
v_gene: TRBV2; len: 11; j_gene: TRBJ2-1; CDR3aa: CASKGNNEQFF
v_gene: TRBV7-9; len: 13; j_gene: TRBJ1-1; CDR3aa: CASSLRGRGEAFF
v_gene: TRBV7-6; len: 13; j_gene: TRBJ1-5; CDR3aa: CASSLTRNQPQHF
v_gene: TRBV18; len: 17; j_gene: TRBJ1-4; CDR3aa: CASSPLTGAATNEKLFF
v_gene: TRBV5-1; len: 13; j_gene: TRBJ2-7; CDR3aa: CASSLQGIYEQYF
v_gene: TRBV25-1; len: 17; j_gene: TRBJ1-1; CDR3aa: CASSELGVSDLNTEAFF
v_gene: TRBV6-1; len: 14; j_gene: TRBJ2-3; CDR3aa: CASSVTGRTDTQYF
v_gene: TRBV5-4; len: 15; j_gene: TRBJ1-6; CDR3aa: CASSLDRSTNSPLHF
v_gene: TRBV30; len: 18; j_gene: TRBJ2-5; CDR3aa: CAWSLARTSGGSQETQYF
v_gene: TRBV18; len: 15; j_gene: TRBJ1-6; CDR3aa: CASSDGQGKYSPLHF
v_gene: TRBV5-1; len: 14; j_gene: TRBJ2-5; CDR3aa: CASSLTGGAETQYF
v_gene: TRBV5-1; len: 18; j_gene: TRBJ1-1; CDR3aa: CASSLEPGRANMNTEAFF
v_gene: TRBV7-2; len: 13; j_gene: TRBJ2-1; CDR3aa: CASSWQSYNEQFF
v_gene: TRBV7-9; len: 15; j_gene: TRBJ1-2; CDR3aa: CASSPSNERGFGYTF
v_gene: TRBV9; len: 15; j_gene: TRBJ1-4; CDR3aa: CASSVGSYSNEKLFF
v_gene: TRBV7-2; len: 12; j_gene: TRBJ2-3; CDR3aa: CASSRYADTQYF
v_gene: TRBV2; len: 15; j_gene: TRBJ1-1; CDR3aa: CASTLPDRLNTEAFF
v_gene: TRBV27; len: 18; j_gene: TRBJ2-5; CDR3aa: CASRGGGGIAGDQETQYF
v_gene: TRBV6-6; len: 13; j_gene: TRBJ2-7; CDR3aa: CASSRDRGNEQYF
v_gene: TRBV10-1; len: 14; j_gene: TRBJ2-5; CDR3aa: CASSEGGPEETQYF
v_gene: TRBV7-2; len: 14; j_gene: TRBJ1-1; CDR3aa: CASSLVGELSEAFF
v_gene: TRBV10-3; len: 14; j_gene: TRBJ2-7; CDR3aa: CATKRTGDSYEQYF
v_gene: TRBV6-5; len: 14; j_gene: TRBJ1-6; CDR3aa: CASTRRGNNSPLHF
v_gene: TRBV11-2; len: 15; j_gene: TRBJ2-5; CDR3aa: CASSLVSLGKGTQYF
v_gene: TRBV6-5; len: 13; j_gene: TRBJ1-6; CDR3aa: CASRVNYNSPLHF
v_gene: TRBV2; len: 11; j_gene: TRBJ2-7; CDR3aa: CASDRVGEQYF
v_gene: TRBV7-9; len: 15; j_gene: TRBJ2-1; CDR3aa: CASRQRTSGDNEQFF
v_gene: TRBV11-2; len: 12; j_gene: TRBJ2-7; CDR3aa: CASSTDSYEQYF
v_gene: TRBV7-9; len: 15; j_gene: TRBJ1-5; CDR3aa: CASSREGDSNQPQHF
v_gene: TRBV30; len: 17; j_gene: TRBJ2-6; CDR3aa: CAWSDDSLPSGANVLTF
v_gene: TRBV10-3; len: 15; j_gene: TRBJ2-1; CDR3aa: CAINDVPGLGNEQFF
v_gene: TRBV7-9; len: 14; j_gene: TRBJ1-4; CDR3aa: CASTPYGAKEKLFF
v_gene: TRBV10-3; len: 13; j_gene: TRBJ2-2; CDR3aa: CAIMEGIGGELFF
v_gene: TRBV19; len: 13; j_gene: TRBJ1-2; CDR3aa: CASSMGQAYGYTF
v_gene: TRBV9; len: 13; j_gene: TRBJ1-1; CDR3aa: CASSVEQNTEAFF
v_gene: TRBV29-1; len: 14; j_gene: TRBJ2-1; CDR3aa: CSVGAGGAYNEQFF